This T cell receptor beta chain was identified in a study of T cell responses to AZD1222 COVID-19 vaccine. The table came from immunoSEQ multiplex PCR; TCRdb's copy has only in-frame clones and leaves some out. The data show around 84,000 clones, about 90% seen once. With regard to this clone: No antigen is known for it.

Findings of the study overall: No repertoire was sampled before or during the peak T cell response, only after it. The donor group comprised mostly white British people and more females; the analysis possibly underestimated clonal diversity. Recipients of AZD1222 seropositive at baseline numbered only 6 or 7.

This CDR3 is built from 11 residues. Trimming stripped 3 bases from V and 5 bases from J, with 4 bases between. This chain links TRBV12-3 or TRBV12-4 with TRBJ2-5; D is unresolved. The receptor was derived from an adult in good health. The source was peripheral blood, collected on day 0 of MenACWY control vaccination. The CDR3 coding sequence is TGTGCCAGCAGTTTGGCGGAGACCCAGTACTTC. Its protein is CASSLAETQYF.